This TCR beta chain comes out of a study of blood T cell repertoires in COVID-19. For the study at large: The United States, Italy and Spain were the sources of the acute and convalescent COVID-19 samples. Sources were T cells, B-cell-depleted T cells, or PBMCs; the material itself was cDNA or gDNA.

In the original analysis: Using reference gene primer amplification, nucleated cell counts were estimated. Clones were sequenced by immunoSEQ multiplex PCR, and TCRdb holds only the in-frame ones, with some missing. D and trimming come from the DNA, and the V and J calls and clone size come from that table. This sample has 250,000 to 300,000 clones, with roughly 77% found just once. Germline V gene data show CDR1 as SNHLY and CDR2 as FYNNEI. Trimming shortened V by 8 bases and J by 6 bases, and 22 bases separated the two germline ends. There are 15 residues in the CDR3. The sequencing input was peripheral blood. This sequence joins TRBV2 and TRBJ1-2; D is uncertain. The sequence was obtained from an elderly woman with acute or convalescent COVID-19. CDR3 loop: CASRGRVQSADGYTF. In DNA form, the CDR3 reads TGTGCCAGCCGCGGGCGGGTCCAAAGCGCCGATGGCTACACCTTC.